The sample holds many counts of the clone carrying this T cell receptor (beta chain). V shed 2 bases and J shed 7 bases, with 9 bases lying between them. This CDR3 is built from 13 residues. In germline, CDR1 is MNHEY, CDR2 SVGAGI. Authors' data handling: The assay estimated nucleated cells by amplifying reference gene primers. Measured with immunoSEQ multiplex PCR; TCRdb has only the in-frame clones, and not every one. V, J and clone size are those of that table, while D and trimming were read from the DNA. The sample has over 200,000 clones; around 88% are singletons. This sample stems from a study of blood T cell repertoires in COVID-19. Looking at the study overall: The samples span acute and convalescent COVID-19 from the United States, Italy and Spain.

The sequenced material came from PBMCs or T cells enriched from blood (not recorded which). This sequence joins TRBV6-5 and TRBJ2-1; D is unresolved. The TCR originated in a woman between 35 and 50 years old with acute COVID-19. CDR3 sequence: CASSYLTGNEQFF. The CDR3 DNA reads as TGTGCCAGCAGTTACCTGACGGGTAATGAGCAGTTCTTC.